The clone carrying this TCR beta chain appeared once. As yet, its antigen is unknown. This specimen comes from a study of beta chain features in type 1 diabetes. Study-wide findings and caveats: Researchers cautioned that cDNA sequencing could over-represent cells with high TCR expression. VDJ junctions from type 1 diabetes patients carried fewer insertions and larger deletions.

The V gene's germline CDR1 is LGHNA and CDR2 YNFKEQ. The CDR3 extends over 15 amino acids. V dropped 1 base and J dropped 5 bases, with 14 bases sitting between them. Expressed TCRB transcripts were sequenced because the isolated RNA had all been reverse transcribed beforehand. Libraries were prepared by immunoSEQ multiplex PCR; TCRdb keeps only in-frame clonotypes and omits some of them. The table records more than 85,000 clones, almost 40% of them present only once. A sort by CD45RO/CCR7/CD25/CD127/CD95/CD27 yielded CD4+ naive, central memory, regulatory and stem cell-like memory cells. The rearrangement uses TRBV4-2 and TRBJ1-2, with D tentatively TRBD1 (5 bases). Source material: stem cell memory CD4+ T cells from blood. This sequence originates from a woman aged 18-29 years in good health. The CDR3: CASSQVSPGGYGYTF. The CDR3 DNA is TGTGCCAGCAGCCAAGTTTCCCCGGGGGGGTATGGCTACACCTTC.